The clone carrying this T cell receptor (beta chain) was seen a single time. This entry is derived from a study of blood T cell repertoires in COVID-19. In the original processing: Estimates of nucleated cell counts were drawn from the amplification of reference gene primers. Profiled with immunoSEQ multiplex PCR; TCRdb holds only in-frame clones, not every one. The D gene and trimming were derived from the DNA, and the V and J assignments and clone size from that table. The sample shows around 300,000 clones, roughly 88% of them seen only once. Sequenced material: peripheral blood. The TCR comes from a woman aged 30 to 39 with active or convalescent COVID-19.

The CDR3 DNA reads as TGTGCCAGCAGTTCCGGACAGGGGGATGGAAACACCATATATTTT. Translating it yields CASSSGQGDGNTIYF. The rearrangement uses TRBV28 and TRBJ1-3; 10 bases are a match to TRBD1. Germline CDR1 is MDHEN and CDR2 is SYDVKM. The J segment lost 3 bases and the V segment lost 4 bases, leaving 3 bases of the junction unmatched. The CDR3 runs to 15 residues.